The clone carrying this TCR beta chain was counted between two and nine times. Antigen specificity is unknown. One end of the junction fails to match germline, which may point to a read error. CDR3 length equals 14 residues. Germline CDR1 SGHRS, CDR2 YFSETQ. Researchers amplified the TCR beta CDR3 regions from RNA transcripts. Carried out on the TCR CDR3, a first-round RT-PCR used the HTBI primer set. TCRdb ran MiXCR on the multiplex PCR reads and lists one entry per CDR3 protein. The table lists some 580,000 distinct CDR3 sequences, 16% of them singletons. The data were taken from a study of T cells in Graves' hyperthyroidism and ophthalmopathy. Study-wide points: A model of 13 V-J pairs discriminated ophthalmopathy from stable hyperthyroidism. Ophthalmopathy was model-predicted a median approximately 6.4 months pre-onset.

Patients affected by ophthalmopathy presented a Clinical Activity Score of at least 3, a NOSPECS grade of at least 4, and disease duration below 3 months. The rearrangement joins TRBV5-1 to TRBJ1-1; no clear D. This clonotype was obtained from a woman aged 40 to 50 with Graves' ophthalmopathy. The sequenced sample was blood. This CDR3 is CVSSENEGGSEAFF. CDR3 nucleotide sequence: TGCGTCAGCTCGGAAAATGAGGGAGGCTCTGAAGCTTTCTTT.